This paragraph reports one TCR beta chain. Trimming pared 2 bases from V and 1 base from J, leaving 2 bases between. CDR3 length: 13 residues. These data come from a study of blood T cell repertoires in COVID-19. Overall study context: Whether acute or convalescent, the COVID-19 samples came from the United States, Italy and Spain. From T cells, B-cell-depleted T cells, or PBMCs came the material, which was cDNA or gDNA.

Methods used by the authors: Reference gene primer amplification gave nucleated cell count estimates. Here immunoSEQ multiplex PCR was the method, and the copy in TCRdb shows in-frame clones only, minus some. V, J and clone size reflect that table, while D and trimming were determined from the DNA. Here the sample spans about 44,000 clones, roughly nine tenths being singletons. The sequencing sample was made of peripheral blood. This sequence was found in a man in his 70s with active COVID-19. The rearrangement uses TRBV12-3 or TRBV12-4 and TRBJ2-2; D is ambiguous. CDR3 sequence reads: CASSLQNTGELFF. DNA of the CDR3: TGTGCCAGCAGTTTACAGAACACCGGGGAGCTGTTTTTT.